The rows below give T cell receptor beta chains drawn from one sample of a study of blood T cell repertoires in COVID-19. The table came from immunoSEQ multiplex PCR; TCRdb's copy has only in-frame clones and leaves some out. The repertoire includes about 260,000 clones, about 87% of them detected once, and roughly 10% sits in the top ten. The material sequenced was peripheral blood. The receptor set was obtained from a woman aged 70-85 years with COVID-19, enrolled during active disease. CDR3s include the opening cysteine and the closing phenylalanine or tryptophan. Each record gives: V gene, D gene, J gene, clone size, CDR3 protein, CDR3 DNA. D genes are given only for firm matches. Not all rows give a size; the values are once, few, many and, for expanded clones, a class.

TRBV7-8	TRBD2	TRBJ2-7	.	CASSSGTSGLSYEQYF	TGTGCCAGCAGCTCAGGGACTAGCGGCCTCTCCTACGAGCAGTACTTC
TRBV14	.	TRBJ1-2	.	CASSFQGHSNYGYTF	TGTGCCAGCAGCTTCCAGGGGCACTCTAACTATGGCTACACCTTC
TRBV10-3	TRBD2	TRBJ2-1	.	CAISEAGTSLVGEQFF	TGTGCCATCAGTGAAGCAGGGACTAGTCTTGTCGGTGAGCAGTTCTTC
TRBV7-8	.	TRBJ1-1	.	CASSFGENTEAFF	TGTGCCAGCAGCTTCGGAGAAAACACTGAAGCTTTCTTT
TRBV18	.	TRBJ1-1	.	CASSPGGPEAFF	TGTGCCAGCTCACCAGGAGGGCCTGAAGCTTTCTTT
TRBV5-1	TRBD1	TRBJ2-7	.	CASYSRPGQGLYEQYF	TGCGCCAGCTACTCTAGACCGGGACAGGGGCTATACGAGCAGTACTTC
TRBV4-2	.	TRBJ2-7	.	CASSQDRFRTYEQYF	TGTGCCAGCAGCCAAGACCGGTTCCGTACCTACGAGCAGTACTTC
TRBV30	TRBD2	TRBJ2-1	.	CAWSHGLENEQFF	TGTGCCTGGAGTCATGGACTAGAGAATGAGCAGTTCTTC
TRBV6-1	.	TRBJ2-7	.	CASSEYRGARGEQYF	TGTGCCAGCAGTGAATACCGGGGGGCACGGGGGGAGCAGTACTTC
TRBV7-2	TRBD1	TRBJ2-7	.	CASSPGTGAYEQYF	TGTGCCAGCAGTCCCGGGACAGGGGCCTACGAGCAGTACTTC
TRBV6-6	.	TRBJ1-1	.	CASSSIDSSAFF	TGTGCCAGCAGTTCCATCGACAGTTCAGCTTTCTTT
TRBV5-1	.	TRBJ2-3	.	CASSLALQGSDTQYF	TGCGCCAGCAGCTTGGCCCTACAGGGCTCAGATACGCAGTATTTT
TRBV7-6	TRBD2	TRBJ2-1	.	CASSLESARESYNEQFF	TGTGCCAGCAGCTTAGAATCTGCGCGGGAGTCCTACAATGAGCAGTTCTTC
TRBV2	TRBD2	TRBJ2-1	.	CASSGLAGDNEQFF	TGTGCCAGCAGTGGACTAGCGGGGGACAATGAGCAGTTCTTC
TRBV27	TRBD1	TRBJ1-5	.	CASSAVAQGAINQPQHF	TGTGCCAGCAGTGCCGTCGCACAGGGGGCTATCAATCAGCCCCAGCATTTT
TRBV5-1	.	TRBJ1-1	once	CASSIWTDQGTEAFF	TGCGCCAGCAGCATCTGGACAGATCAGGGGACTGAAGCTTTCTTT
TRBV11-2	.	TRBJ2-7	few	CASSSTSEQYF	TGTGCCAGCAGCTCGACTAGCGAGCAGTACTTC
TRBV6-5	.	TRBJ1-4	once	CASTGRGEKLFF	TGTGCCAGCACCGGACGGGGTGAAAAACTGTTTTTT
TRBV5-1	TRBD1	TRBJ1-1	.	CASSWGDRENTEAFF	TGCGCCAGCAGCTGGGGGGACAGGGAAAACACTGAAGCTTTCTTT
TRBV15	.	TRBJ1-3	.	CATSRDGRAGNTIYF	TGTGCCACCAGCAGAGATGGCAGGGCTGGAAACACCATATATTTT
TRBV4-3	TRBD2	TRBJ2-7	.	CASSQDGRESSEQYF	TGCGCCAGCAGCCAAGACGGGCGGGAGTCAAGCGAGCAGTACTTC
TRBV15	.	TRBJ2-1	.	CATSRDVTGAYEQFF	TGTGCCACCAGCAGAGATGTAACGGGAGCATATGAGCAGTTCTTC
TRBV4-1	TRBD1	TRBJ2-4	.	CASSLGQGSNIQYF	TGCGCCAGCAGCCTAGGACAGGGGAGTAACATTCAGTACTTC
TRBV18	TRBD1	TRBJ2-3	.	CASSQGQVTDTQYF	TGTGCCAGCTCACAGGGACAGGTCACAGATACGCAGTATTTT
TRBV19	TRBD1	TRBJ1-1	.	CASSDRGGTEAFF	TGTGCCAGTAGTGACAGGGGTGGGACTGAAGCTTTCTTT
TRBV9	TRBD2	TRBJ2-7	many	CASSKTSGRSGEQYF	TGTGCCAGCAGCAAGACTAGCGGGAGATCTGGAGAGCAGTACTTC
TRBV5-1	.	TRBJ2-4	.	CASSLVGENIQYF	TGCGCCAGCAGCTTGGTCGGGGAAAACATTCAGTACTTC
TRBV11-3	.	TRBJ2-5	.	CASSLEVGQEPRTQYF	TGTGCCAGCAGCTTAGAGGTCGGACAAGAACCTCGAACCCAGTACTTC
TRBV18	TRBD1	TRBJ1-1	.	CASSPQGARNTEAFF	TGTGCCAGCTCACCACAGGGGGCACGGAACACTGAAGCTTTCTTT
TRBV7-3	TRBD1	TRBJ1-6	.	CASSLTGGPLHF	TGTGCCAGCAGCTTAACAGGGGGCCCCCTCCACTTT
TRBV11-3	.	TRBJ1-5	.	CASSPQGSDQPQHF	TGTGCCAGCAGCCCCCAGGGGTCAGATCAGCCCCAGCATTTT
TRBV19	TRBD1	TRBJ1-5	.	CARRKGTGGRTQHF	TGTGCCAGGAGAAAAGGGACAGGGGGAAGGACCCAGCATTTT
TRBV19	.	TRBJ1-5	.	CASSISGLSNQPQHF	TGTGCCAGTAGTATCTCCGGACTTAGCAATCAGCCCCAGCATTTT
TRBV3-1/TRBV3-2	.	TRBJ1-2	.	CASSQAADYGYTF	TGTGCCAGCAGCCAGGCGGCGGACTATGGCTACACCTTC
TRBV28	TRBD1	TRBJ1-2	once	CASISGTGYGYTF	TGTGCCAGCATTTCCGGGACAGGCTATGGCTACACCTTC
TRBV7-8	TRBD1	TRBJ1-5	.	CASSLTGDQPQHF	TGTGCCAGCAGCTTAACAGGGGATCAGCCCCAGCATTTT
TRBV19	TRBD1	TRBJ2-2	.	CASSRDRGSGELFF	TGTGCCAGTAGTAGGGACAGGGGATCCGGGGAGCTGTTTTTT
TRBV5-1	TRBD1	TRBJ2-7	.	CASSSGQMAYEQYF	TGCGCCAGCAGCTCGGGACAGATGGCCTACGAGCAGTACTTC
TRBV19	.	TRBJ2-7	.	CASSTRDSYEQYF	TGTGCCAGTAGTACGAGGGACTCCTACGAGCAGTACTTC
TRBV18	.	TRBJ1-1	.	CASSSGQTNTEAFF	TGTGCCAGCTCATCCGGACAGACGAACACTGAAGCTTTCTTT
TRBV28	TRBD1	TRBJ1-2	.	CASSPRTGAYGYTF	TGTGCCAGCAGTCCACGGACAGGAGCCTATGGCTACACCTTC
TRBV27	TRBD1	TRBJ2-1	.	CASSRARSGTGFDEQFF	TGTGCCAGCAGTCGGGCGAGGTCCGGGACAGGGTTTGATGAGCAGTTCTTC
TRBV11-3	TRBD1	TRBJ2-5	.	CASSPQAGTGQETQYF	TGTGCCAGCAGCCCCCAAGCCGGGACAGGGCAAGAGACCCAGTACTTC
TRBV27	.	TRBJ1-2	once	CASSWSGRANGYTF	TGTGCCAGCAGTTGGTCGGGCAGGGCTAATGGCTACACCTTC
TRBV30	.	TRBJ2-5	.	CAWGTGVQETQYF	TGTGCCTGGGGGACGGGGGTTCAAGAGACCCAGTACTTC
TRBV5-1	TRBD1	TRBJ2-7	few	CASSADRVGGEQYF	TGCGCCAGCAGCGCCGACAGGGTCGGAGGCGAGCAGTACTTC
TRBV27	TRBD1	TRBJ1-1	.	CASSIDRENTEAFF	TGTGCCAGCAGTATCGACAGGGAAAACACTGAAGCTTTCTTT
TRBV28	TRBD1	TRBJ1-6	once	CAGQGGPNSPLHF	TGTGCCGGACAGGGCGGACCAAATTCACCCCTCCACTTT
TRBV18	.	TRBJ1-1	.	CASSLGLTNTEAFF	TGTGCCAGCTCACTGGGACTGACGAACACTGAAGCTTTCTTT
TRBV28	TRBD1	TRBJ1-2	.	CASSLSPGTGYGYTF	TGTGCCAGCAGTTTATCCCCTGGGACAGGCTATGGCTACACCTTC
TRBV11-2	.	TRBJ1-4	.	CASSLGSSNEKLFF	TGTGCCAGCAGCTTAGGCAGTTCTAATGAAAAACTGTTTTTT
TRBV7-8	TRBD2	TRBJ2-7	few	CASSLAPSGTTYEQYF	TGTGCCAGCAGCTTAGCTCCCAGCGGGACCACCTACGAGCAGTACTTC
TRBV18	.	TRBJ2-5	.	CASSQRQGGKETQYF	TGTGCCAGCTCACAAAGACAGGGCGGGAAAGAGACCCAGTACTTC
TRBV7-9	.	TRBJ1-1	.	CASSLEVAGRTEAFF	TGTGCCAGCAGCTTAGAGGTAGCGGGACGGACTGAAGCTTTCTTT
TRBV19	TRBD2	TRBJ2-7	.	CASSATSGSRYEQYF	TGTGCCAGTAGCGCCACTAGCGGGAGCCGCTACGAGCAGTACTTC
TRBV7-3	.	TRBJ2-3	few	CASSFRGFSTDTQYF	TGTGCCAGCAGCTTTCGGGGATTTAGCACAGATACGCAGTATTTT
TRBV19	TRBD1	TRBJ2-1	.	CASISDRPTGEQFF	TGTGCCAGTATCTCGGACAGGCCCACGGGGGAGCAGTTCTTC
TRBV6-5	TRBD1	TRBJ1-5	.	CASRTGTGGYQPQHF	TGTGCCAGCAGAACCGGGACAGGGGGTTACCAGCCCCAGCATTTT
TRBV7-9	TRBD1	TRBJ1-3	.	CASRGDSLSGNTIYF	TGTGCCAGCAGAGGGGACAGTCTCTCTGGAAACACCATATATTTT
TRBV6-5	TRBD1	TRBJ1-1	.	CASRTQGMTEAFF	TGTGCCAGCAGAACACAGGGGATGACTGAAGCTTTCTTT